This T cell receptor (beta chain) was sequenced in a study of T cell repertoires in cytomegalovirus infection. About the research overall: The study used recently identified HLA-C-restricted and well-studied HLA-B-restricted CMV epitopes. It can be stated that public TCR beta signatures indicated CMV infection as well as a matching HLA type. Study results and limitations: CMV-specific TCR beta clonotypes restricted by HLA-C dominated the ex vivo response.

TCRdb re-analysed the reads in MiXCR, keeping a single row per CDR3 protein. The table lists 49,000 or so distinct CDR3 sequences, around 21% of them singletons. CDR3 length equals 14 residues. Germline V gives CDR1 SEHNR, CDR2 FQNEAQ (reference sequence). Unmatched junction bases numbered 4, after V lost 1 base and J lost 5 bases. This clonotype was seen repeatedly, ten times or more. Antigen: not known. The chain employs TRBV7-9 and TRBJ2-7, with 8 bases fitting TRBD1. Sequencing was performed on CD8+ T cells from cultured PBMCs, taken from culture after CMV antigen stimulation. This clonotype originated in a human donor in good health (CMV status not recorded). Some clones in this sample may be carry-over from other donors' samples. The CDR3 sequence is CASSLVAGGNEQYF. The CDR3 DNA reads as TGTGCCAGCAGCTTAGTGGCAGGGGGCAACGAGCAGTACTTC.